The rows below give T cell receptor beta chains drawn from one sample of a study of T cells in Graves' hyperthyroidism and ophthalmopathy. TCRdb recomputed calls from the multiplex PCR reads with MiXCR, one row per CDR3 protein. The data show about 350,000 distinct CDR3 sequences, about 15% seen once. Sequenced: blood. The receptor source for this set is a woman aged 25-40 years with Graves' hyperthyroidism. Both conserved end residues are part of each CDR3. A D gene is named only where the DNA matches it firmly. The size entry is marked missing in some rows and otherwise reads once, few, many or a size class.

cdr3_aa,cdr3_nt,v_call,j_call,d_call,clone_size
CSARGDTKGETQYF,TGCAGTGCTAGAGGTGATACCAAGGGAGAGACCCAGTACTTC,TRBV20-1,TRBJ2-5,-,-
CASSRGLAKETQYF,TGTGCCAGCAGCCGGGGGTTAGCCAAAGAGACCCAGTACTTC,TRBV11-2,TRBJ2-5,-,many
CSVERGGETQYF,TGCAGCGTTGAAAGGGGGGGTGAGACCCAGTACTTC,TRBV29-1,TRBJ2-5,-,-
CASSSRQLGSPLHF,TGTGCCAGCAGTTCAAGACAACTGGGCTCACCCCTCCACTTT,TRBV28,TRBJ1-6,-,-
CASSLEAGGGLETQYF,TGTGCCAGCAGCTTAGAGGCTGGGGGAGGGCTCGAGACCCAGTACTTC,TRBV11-2,TRBJ2-5,TRBD2,-
CAWSVMGYEQYF,TGTGCCTGGAGTGTAATGGGCTACGAGCAGTACTTC,TRBV30,TRBJ2-7,-,many
CATSDWTPPGTDTQYF,TGTGCCACCAGTGATTGGACTCCACCCGGCACAGATACGCAGTATTTT,TRBV24-1,TRBJ2-3,-,few
CASSDTAKGSGELFF,TGTGCCAGCAGTGACACGGCTAAAGGGTCCGGGGAGCTGTTTTTT,TRBV6-1,TRBJ2-2,-,-
CASAGTPFTGELFF,TGTGCCAGCGCGGGGACACCCTTCACCGGGGAGCTGTTTTTT,TRBV5-5,TRBJ2-2,-,-
CASSPLRWIANTGELFF,TGTGCCAGCTCACCACTTAGGTGGATCGCGAACACCGGGGAGCTGTTTTTT,TRBV18,TRBJ2-2,-,few
CASSFGDGGAGETQYF,TGTGCCAGCAGCTTCGGGGACGGGGGGGCCGGAGAGACCCAGTACTTC,TRBV7-2,TRBJ2-5,TRBD2,-
CATSQIYEQYF,TGTGCCACCAGCCAAATCTACGAGCAGTACTTC,TRBV28,TRBJ2-7,-,many
CSARDLGTGNYNEQFF,TGCAGTGCTAGAGATCTAGGAACAGGGAATTACAATGAGCAGTTCTTC,TRBV20-1,TRBJ2-1,-,many
CACLAGGGGEQFF,TGTGCCTGCCTAGCGGGGGGAGGCGGTGAGCAGTTCTTC,TRBV30,TRBJ2-1,TRBD2,-
CASRPAGSAFGQYF,TGTGCCAGCAGGCCAGCGGGGAGCGCCTTTGGGCAGTACTTC,TRBV6-1,TRBJ2-7,TRBD2,-
CASSIGEFWNEQYF,TGTGCCAGTAGTATTGGAGAGTTCTGGAACGAGCAGTACTTC,TRBV19,TRBJ2-7,-,-
CASSLEAATSYSNQPQHF,TGTGCCAGCAGCTTAGAGGCCGCGACATCCTATAGCAATCAGCCCCAGCATTTT,TRBV7-6,TRBJ1-5,-,many
CASSRTGLQETQYF,TGCGCCAGCAGCCGGACAGGGCTACAAGAGACCCAGTACTTC,TRBV4-1,TRBJ2-5,TRBD1,many
CASSPPWTSEAFF,TGTGCCAGCAGTCCCCCTTGGACCTCCGAAGCTTTCTTT,TRBV28,TRBJ1-1,-,many
CASSPRSDTQYF,TGTGCCAGCAGCCCCCGTTCAGATACGCAGTATTTT,TRBV7-2,TRBJ2-3,-,many
CATSRGDSYNEQFF,TGTGCCACCAGCAGAGGAGACAGTTACAATGAGCAGTTCTTC,TRBV15,TRBJ2-1,-,-
CASSYGWGGNTEAFF,TGTGCCAGCAGTTACGGTTGGGGAGGGAACACTGAAGCTTTCTTT,TRBV6-1,TRBJ1-1,-,many
CASSESQGREQYF,TGCGCCAGCAGTGAGTCGCAGGGGCGCGAGCAGTACTTC,TRBV10-1,TRBJ2-7,-,many
CASGAQGPGETQYF,TGTGCTAGTGGTGCGCAGGGGCCAGGAGAGACCCAGTACTTC,TRBV12-5,TRBJ2-5,-,many
CASSQSPLTSGRWGGEQYF,TGCGCCAGCAGCCAAAGCCCCCTGACTAGCGGGAGATGGGGGGGCGAGCAGTACTTC,TRBV4-1,TRBJ2-7,TRBD2,few
CASSLGGAGVYEQYF,TGTGCCAGCAGCTTGGGGGGGGCTGGAGTCTACGAGCAGTACTTC,TRBV11-2,TRBJ2-7,-,-
CASRQTGSEAFF,TGTGCCAGCAGACAGACAGGATCGGAAGCTTTCTTT,TRBV6-1,TRBJ1-1,-,-
CATGTGVTGELFF,TGTGCCACCGGGACAGGGGTAACCGGGGAGCTGTTTTTT,TRBV10-3,TRBJ2-2,TRBD1,many
CASSLSQNTEAFF,TGTGCCAGCAGCTTATCCCAGAACACTGAAGCTTTCTTT,TRBV7-6,TRBJ1-1,-,many
CASSLRLVVGELFF,TGTGCCAGCAGTTTGCGGCTAGTGGTCGGGGAGCTGTTTTTT,TRBV27,TRBJ2-2,-,-
CAAKEGGPYEQYF,TGTGCCGCCAAGGAAGGGGGGCCCTACGAGCAGTACTTC,TRBV6-2/TRBV6-3,TRBJ2-7,-,many
CASSQDLRGRDTQYF,TGTGCCAGCAGCCAAGATCTCCGCGGGAGAGATACGCAGTATTTT,TRBV4-2,TRBJ2-3,TRBD2,-
CASSEPGTGETQYF,TGTGCCAGCAGTGAACCCGGGACTGGAGAGACCCAGTACTTC,TRBV6-1,TRBJ2-5,-,-
CASTGTDTQYF,TGTGCCAGTACAGGGACAGATACGCAGTATTTT,TRBV2,TRBJ2-3,-,many
CSAREGASSSYNEQFF,TGCAGTGCTAGAGAGGGAGCCTCCTCCTCCTACAATGAGCAGTTCTTC,TRBV20-1,TRBJ2-1,-,-
CASRRYREGTEAFF,TGTGCCAGCAGGCGCTACAGGGAAGGCACTGAAGCTTTCTTT,TRBV12-3/TRBV12-4,TRBJ1-1,-,many
CASSYPNHLLAGDYEQYF,TGTGCCAGCAGTTACCCTAACCACCTACTAGCGGGAGACTACGAGCAGTACTTC,TRBV6-2/TRBV6-3,TRBJ2-7,TRBD2,many
CASSWTTDLGSYNEQFF,TGTGCCAGCAGTTGGACAACAGACTTAGGCTCCTACAATGAGCAGTTCTTC,TRBV27,TRBJ2-1,-,many
CATRTEYYNEQFF,TGTGCCACCAGGACAGAGTACTACAATGAGCAGTTCTTC,TRBV13,TRBJ2-1,-,few
CSVAQGSGPEQYF,TGCAGCGTTGCCCAGGGCTCCGGTCCCGAGCAGTACTTC,TRBV29-1,TRBJ2-7,-,-
CASSPGTGQETQYF,TGTGCCAGCAGTCCCGGGACTGGGCAAGAGACCCAGTACTTC,TRBV11-2,TRBJ2-5,-,many
CASSFAWVVSSSGEQFF,TGTGCCAGCAGCTTTGCTTGGGTAGTCTCTTCGTCGGGTGAGCAGTTCTTC,TRBV7-8,TRBJ2-1,-,many
CASSDPLLAGDRTQYF,TGCGCCAGCAGTGACCCTCTACTAGCGGGAGATAGGACCCAGTACTTC,TRBV10-2,TRBJ2-5,TRBD2,-
CASSVDNNFYEQYF,TGTGCCAGCAGCGTAGATAACAACTTCTACGAGCAGTACTTC,TRBV9,TRBJ2-7,-,many
CASSLEAPSYNEQFF,TGCGCCAGCAGCTTGGAGGCACCATCCTACAATGAGCAGTTCTTC,TRBV5-1,TRBJ2-1,-,many
CSARDLAGNEQFF,TGCAGTGCTAGAGATCTAGCGGGAAATGAGCAGTTCTTC,TRBV20-1,TRBJ2-1,TRBD2,few
CATSSPGQGASTQYF,TGTGCCACCTCAAGCCCGGGACAGGGGGCGAGTACGCAGTATTTT,TRBV2,TRBJ2-3,TRBD1,many
CATSPRRTGSSYEQYF,TGTGCCACCAGCCCACGCCGGACAGGGAGCTCCTACGAGCAGTACTTC,TRBV15,TRBJ2-7,TRBD1,-
CASSLGGGYTF,TGTGCCAGCAGCTTAGGGGGTGGCTACACCTTC,TRBV11-2,TRBJ1-2,-,many
CASHGPSNEQLF,TGTGCCAGCCACGGGCCCTCAAATGAGCAGCTCTTC,TRBV6-2/TRBV6-3,TRBJ2-1,-,-
CANKLSTGGIDTQYF,TGTGCCAACAAACTATCGACAGGGGGCATTGATACGCAGTATTTT,TRBV6-4,TRBJ2-3,TRBD1,-
CASTRSGGQQFF,TGTGCCAGCACCCGATCCGGGGGGCAGCAGTTCTTC,TRBV11-2,TRBJ2-1,-,many
CASSNQRGGQPQHF,TGTGCCAGCAGCAACCAAAGGGGTGGGCAGCCCCAGCATTTT,TRBV11-2,TRBJ1-5,-,many
CASRKLQGTFSEAFF,TGTGCCAGCAGGAAATTACAGGGAACTTTCTCCGAAGCTTTCTTT,TRBV6-1,TRBJ1-1,-,many
CASSPSVGGSEQYF,TGCGCCAGCAGCCCCTCAGTGGGGGGGAGCGAGCAGTACTTC,TRBV5-1,TRBJ2-7,TRBD2,-
CASSLGSDLAKNIQYF,TGTGCCAGCAGTTTAGGTTCGGACCTAGCCAAAAACATTCAGTACTTC,TRBV28,TRBJ2-4,-,many
CASREPRDSKQSWDTQYF,TGTGCCAGCAGAGAACCACGGGACAGCAAGCAGAGTTGGGATACGCAGTATTTT,TRBV12-3/TRBV12-4,TRBJ2-3,TRBD1,many
CASSQVRSDYEQYF,TGCGCCAGCAGCCAAGTCCGGTCCGACTACGAGCAGTACTTC,TRBV4-1,TRBJ2-7,-,-
CSARQAGAPNTGELFF,TGCAGTGCTCGCCAGGCGGGAGCCCCGAACACCGGGGAGCTGTTTTTT,TRBV20-1,TRBJ2-2,TRBD2,few
CASSLGRGMNTEAFF,TGCGCCAGCAGCTTGGGCAGGGGTATGAACACTGAAGCTTTCTTT,TRBV5-1,TRBJ1-1,-,many